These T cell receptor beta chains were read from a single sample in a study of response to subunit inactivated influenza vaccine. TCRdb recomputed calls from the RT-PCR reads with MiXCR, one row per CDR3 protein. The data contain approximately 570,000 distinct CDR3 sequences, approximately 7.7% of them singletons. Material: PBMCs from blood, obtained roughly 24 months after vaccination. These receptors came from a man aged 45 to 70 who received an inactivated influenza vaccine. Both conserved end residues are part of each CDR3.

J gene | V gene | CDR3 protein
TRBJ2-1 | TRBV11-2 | CASSLEFVDRGDNEQFF
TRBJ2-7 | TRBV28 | CASRPGGSIYEQYF
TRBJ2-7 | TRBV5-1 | CASRRSGGRQNYEQYF
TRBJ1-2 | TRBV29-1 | CSVRGGSSGGYTF
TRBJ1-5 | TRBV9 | CASSVTGTGTQPQHF
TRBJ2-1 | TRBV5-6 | CASSSQGVEQFF
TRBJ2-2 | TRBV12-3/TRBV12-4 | CASSFSGRATGELFF
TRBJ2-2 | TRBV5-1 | CASSPGLAGYNTGELFF
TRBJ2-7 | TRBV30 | CAWSSRTGEYF
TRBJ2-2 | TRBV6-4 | CASSDSRSTTGELFF
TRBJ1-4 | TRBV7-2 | CASSLGQTTNEKLFF
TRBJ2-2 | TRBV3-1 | CASSLRSGGGTGELFF
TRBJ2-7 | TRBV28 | CASGRSRVGQYF
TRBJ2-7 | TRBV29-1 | CSAGQVGEQYF
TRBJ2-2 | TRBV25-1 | CASQRATNTGELFF